This entry describes one T cell receptor (beta chain). V lost 4 bases, J lost 3 bases, and 14 bases stayed unmatched. The V gene's germline CDR1 is MDHEN and CDR2 SYDVKM. CDR3 size: 19 residues. The sample is drawn from a study of blood T cell repertoires in COVID-19. As for the study in general: Sites in the United States, Italy and Spain provided acute and convalescent COVID-19 samples. The analysed material was cDNA or gDNA that came from T cells, B-cell-depleted T cells, or PBMCs.

As originally analysed: Scientists estimated how many nucleated cells there were by amplifying reference gene primers. TCRdb keeps only in-frame clones here, not all; method: immunoSEQ multiplex PCR. For V, J and clone size, that table is used; D and trimming come from the DNA. Of a few hundred thousand clones in the sample, approximately 80% were seen once. The specimen was peripheral blood. The clonotype was recovered from a human donor in a cohort sampled during active COVID-19. V is TRBV28 and J is TRBJ2-7; 14 bases align to TRBD2. The CDR3 region is CASSSPGLAGVTSGYEQYF. The CDR3 DNA reads TGTGCCAGCAGTTCACCGGGACTAGCGGGGGTTACCTCCGGCTACGAGCAGTACTTC.